This is a list of T cell receptor beta chains from one sample in a study of cytomegalovirus exposure and HLA in healthy donors. This table comes from immunoSEQ multiplex PCR, and its TCRdb copy is limited to in-frame clones, with some not included. The sample yields some 130,000 clones, about 83% seen once. The sequenced sample was PBMCs. Every receptor here comes from a woman aged 30 to 39 in good health and CMV-seronegative. The CDR3 runs from the conserved cysteine through the conserved F or W. The D gene is left open where the match is weak. A clone size is listed for some rows: how often the clone was seen (once, few, many), or a class if it is expanded.

d_call: .; v_call: TRBV27; clone_size: .; j_call: TRBJ1-1; cdr3_aa: CASRFTGSVNTEAFF; cdr3_nt: TGTGCCAGCAGATTTACCGGGAGTGTAAACACTGAAGCTTTCTTT
d_call: TRBD2; v_call: TRBV28; clone_size: .; j_call: TRBJ2-3; cdr3_aa: CASRTSATSTDTQYF; cdr3_nt: TGTGCCAGCCGAACTAGCGCCACTAGCACAGATACGCAGTATTTT
d_call: TRBD2; v_call: TRBV25-1; clone_size: .; j_call: TRBJ2-5; cdr3_aa: CASSESGLNRQETQHF; cdr3_nt: TGTGCCAGCAGTGAATCGGGACTAAACCGCCAAGAGACCCAGCACTTC
d_call: TRBD2; v_call: TRBV29-1; clone_size: many; j_call: TRBJ2-7; cdr3_aa: CSARREGYEQYF; cdr3_nt: TGCAGCGCACGGAGGGAGGGTTACGAGCAGTACTTC
d_call: .; v_call: TRBV19; clone_size: .; j_call: TRBJ2-7; cdr3_aa: CASARGQGGYEQYF; cdr3_nt: TGTGCCAGTGCTCGTGGGCAGGGCGGCTACGAGCAGTACTTC
d_call: TRBD1; v_call: TRBV4-2; clone_size: .; j_call: TRBJ2-5; cdr3_aa: CASSQETGQGSETQYF; cdr3_nt: TGTGCCAGCAGCCAAGAGACAGGACAGGGATCGGAGACCCAGTACTTC
d_call: TRBD1; v_call: TRBV4-3; clone_size: once; j_call: TRBJ1-6; cdr3_aa: CASSQDGTASSYNSPLHF; cdr3_nt: TGCGCCAGCAGCCAAGATGGGACAGCGAGCTCCTATAATTCACCCCTCCACTTT
d_call: .; v_call: TRBV5-1; clone_size: .; j_call: TRBJ2-1; cdr3_aa: CASSIRGGALYEQFF; cdr3_nt: TGCGCCAGCAGTATAAGGGGGGGGGCCCTTTATGAGCAGTTCTTC
d_call: TRBD1; v_call: TRBV29-1; clone_size: .; j_call: TRBJ2-3; cdr3_aa: CSVEYQGQIFHPSTDTQYF; cdr3_nt: TGCAGCGTTGAATATCAGGGACAGATATTTCATCCCAGCACAGATACGCAGTATTTT
d_call: .; v_call: TRBV7-9; clone_size: .; j_call: TRBJ2-7; cdr3_aa: CASSETVFKQYF; cdr3_nt: TGTGCCAGCAGCGAGACAGTTTTCAAGCAGTACTTC
d_call: TRBD2; v_call: TRBV5-4; clone_size: .; j_call: TRBJ2-3; cdr3_aa: CASSLWLAGNTDTQYF; cdr3_nt: TGTGCCAGCAGCTTGTGGCTAGCGGGGAACACAGATACGCAGTATTTT
d_call: TRBD2; v_call: TRBV4-2; clone_size: .; j_call: TRBJ2-7; cdr3_aa: CASSQEGLGSSYEQYF; cdr3_nt: TGTGCCAGCAGCCAGGAAGGACTAGGTAGCTCCTACGAGCAGTACTTC
d_call: .; v_call: TRBV30; clone_size: .; j_call: TRBJ1-5; cdr3_aa: CAWSKDSNNQPQHF; cdr3_nt: TGTGCCTGGAGTAAAGACAGTAACAATCAGCCCCAGCATTTT
d_call: .; v_call: TRBV5-4; clone_size: few; j_call: TRBJ1-2; cdr3_aa: CASSLAPGFNYGYTF; cdr3_nt: TGTGCCAGCAGCTTGGCCCCAGGGTTCAACTATGGCTACACCTTC
d_call: .; v_call: TRBV18; clone_size: few; j_call: TRBJ2-7; cdr3_aa: CASSPGQAFSYEQYF; cdr3_nt: TGTGCCAGCTCACCGGGACAAGCTTTCTCCTACGAGCAGTACTTC
d_call: .; v_call: TRBV5-4; clone_size: .; j_call: TRBJ1-2; cdr3_aa: CASSQDIRNGYTF; cdr3_nt: TGTGCCAGCAGTCAGGATATACGGAATGGCTACACCTTC
d_call: TRBD1; v_call: TRBV10-3; clone_size: once; j_call: TRBJ1-1; cdr3_aa: CAISASTGGSEAFF; cdr3_nt: TGTGCCATCAGTGCCAGTACAGGGGGTTCTGAAGCTTTCTTT
d_call: .; v_call: TRBV6-5; clone_size: .; j_call: TRBJ2-7; cdr3_aa: CATLNRAYEQYF; cdr3_nt: TGTGCCACCCTAAATCGGGCCTACGAGCAGTACTTC
d_call: .; v_call: TRBV18; clone_size: once; j_call: TRBJ2-5; cdr3_aa: CASSPGRGLHQETQYF; cdr3_nt: TGTGCCAGCTCACCAGGGCGGGGGCTTCACCAAGAGACCCAGTACTTC
d_call: .; v_call: TRBV28; clone_size: .; j_call: TRBJ1-1; cdr3_aa: CASSLLRGSMNTEAFF; cdr3_nt: TGTGCCAGCAGTTTATTGAGAGGAAGCATGAACACTGAAGCTTTCTTT
d_call: TRBD2; v_call: TRBV27; clone_size: .; j_call: TRBJ2-3; cdr3_aa: CASSFRVKAGGPTDTQYF; cdr3_nt: TGTGCCAGCAGTTTTCGAGTCAAAGCGGGGGGGCCGACAGATACGCAGTATTTT
d_call: TRBD2; v_call: TRBV5-4; clone_size: .; j_call: TRBJ2-5; cdr3_aa: CASSVLAGKETQYF; cdr3_nt: TGTGCCAGCAGCGTACTAGCGGGGAAAGAGACCCAGTACTTC
d_call: TRBD1; v_call: TRBV5-1; clone_size: .; j_call: TRBJ1-2; cdr3_aa: CASSLDREYGYTF; cdr3_nt: TGCGCCAGCAGCTTAGACAGGGAATATGGCTACACCTTC
d_call: TRBD1; v_call: TRBV5-4; clone_size: few; j_call: TRBJ2-1; cdr3_aa: CASSRFSGTGSYNEQFF; cdr3_nt: TGTGCCAGCAGCCGGTTCTCCGGGACAGGGTCATACAATGAGCAGTTCTTC
d_call: TRBD2; v_call: TRBV7-3; clone_size: .; j_call: TRBJ2-1; cdr3_aa: CASRQTSGSFSEQFF; cdr3_nt: TGTGCCAGCAGGCAGACTAGCGGCAGTTTTAGTGAGCAGTTCTTC
d_call: TRBD1; v_call: TRBV15; clone_size: .; j_call: TRBJ1-1; cdr3_aa: CATSRDGTAGGAFF; cdr3_nt: TGTGCCACCAGCAGAGATGGGACAGCCGGGGGAGCTTTCTTT
d_call: TRBD1; v_call: TRBV4-3; clone_size: few; j_call: TRBJ1-2; cdr3_aa: CASSPNTGQGAGGYTF; cdr3_nt: TGCGCCAGCAGCCCAAACACGGGACAGGGGGCAGGTGGCTACACCTTC
d_call: TRBD1; v_call: TRBV4-3; clone_size: .; j_call: TRBJ2-3; cdr3_aa: CASSQDGTGTSTDTQYF; cdr3_nt: TGCGCCAGCAGCCAGGATGGGACAGGGACTAGCACAGATACGCAGTATTTT
d_call: .; v_call: TRBV7-8; clone_size: .; j_call: TRBJ1-6; cdr3_aa: CASSQGQTYNSPLHF; cdr3_nt: TGTGCCAGCAGCCAAGGACAGACCTATAATTCACCCCTCCACTTT
d_call: TRBD1; v_call: TRBV27; clone_size: .; j_call: TRBJ1-1; cdr3_aa: CASSLWRQGGNMGTEAFF; cdr3_nt: TGTGCCAGCAGTTTATGGAGACAGGGGGGGAACATGGGTACTGAAGCTTTCTTT
d_call: .; v_call: TRBV2; clone_size: .; j_call: TRBJ2-1; cdr3_aa: CASRRLGSRPFF; cdr3_nt: TGTGCCAGCAGGCGGTTGGGGAGTCGGCCCTTCTTC
d_call: TRBD1; v_call: TRBV18; clone_size: .; j_call: TRBJ2-7; cdr3_aa: CASSPTRDRSYEQYF; cdr3_nt: TGTGCCAGCTCACCTACTCGGGACAGGTCCTACGAGCAGTACTTC
d_call: .; v_call: TRBV11-3; clone_size: .; j_call: TRBJ1-1; cdr3_aa: CASSLEGGASEAFF; cdr3_nt: TGTGCCAGCAGCTTGGAAGGTGGGGCCAGTGAAGCTTTCTTT
d_call: .; v_call: TRBV5-5; clone_size: .; j_call: TRBJ2-3; cdr3_aa: CASSLWRGTDTQYF; cdr3_nt: TGTGCCAGCAGCTTATGGAGGGGAACAGATACGCAGTATTTT
d_call: .; v_call: TRBV27; clone_size: .; j_call: TRBJ2-7; cdr3_aa: CASSLSWTDPYEQYF; cdr3_nt: TGTGCCAGCAGTTTATCGTGGACAGATCCCTACGAGCAGTACTTC
d_call: TRBD1; v_call: TRBV19; clone_size: .; j_call: TRBJ2-2; cdr3_aa: CASSGTGRSGELFF; cdr3_nt: TGTGCCAGCTCCGGGACAGGGCGATCCGGGGAGCTGTTTTTT
d_call: TRBD1; v_call: TRBV19; clone_size: .; j_call: TRBJ2-1; cdr3_aa: CASSMAGTVYNEQFF; cdr3_nt: TGTGCCAGTAGTATGGCCGGGACAGTATACAATGAGCAGTTCTTC
d_call: .; v_call: TRBV27; clone_size: .; j_call: TRBJ2-7; cdr3_aa: CASSYGGADEQYF; cdr3_nt: TGTGCCAGCAGTTATGGGGGCGCAGACGAGCAGTACTTC
d_call: .; v_call: TRBV6-5; clone_size: .; j_call: TRBJ1-1; cdr3_aa: CASNQQAGTLARAFF; cdr3_nt: TGTGCCAGCAATCAACAAGCTGGGACTTTGGCTCGGGCTTTCTTT
d_call: .; v_call: TRBV5-6; clone_size: few; j_call: TRBJ1-6; cdr3_aa: CASSLVDRDYNSPLHF; cdr3_nt: TGTGCCAGCAGCTTGGTGGATCGGGACTATAATTCACCCCTCCACTTT
d_call: .; v_call: TRBV4-2; clone_size: .; j_call: TRBJ2-5; cdr3_aa: CASSSNRETQYF; cdr3_nt: TGTGCCAGCAGCTCCAATCGGGAGACCCAGTACTTC
d_call: TRBD1; v_call: TRBV5-1; clone_size: .; j_call: TRBJ1-2; cdr3_aa: CASSFRTGGSWDYGYTF; cdr3_nt: TGCGCCAGCAGCTTTAGGACAGGGGGCTCGTGGGACTATGGCTACACCTTC